This TCR beta chain was retrieved from a study of immune evolution from preneoplasia to lung adenocarcinoma. General study results and limits: KRAS-mutant nodules had the highest T cell clonality.

Method: immunoSEQ multiplex PCR; TCRdb's copy keeps in-frame clones and lacks some. The sample records some 4,000 clones, 79% being singletons. Per germline, CDR1 MNHEY and CDR2 SVGAGI. The CDR3 is made up of 15 amino acids. The V and J ends lost 7 bases and 0 bases, in that order; junction bases with no gene match: 6. In this sample, this clone turned up a few times. Its matching antigen is unknown. The receptor was isolated from a person in their forties or fifties with lung adenocarcinoma. Some clones in this sample may be carry-over from other donors' samples. The sequencing input was FFPE invasive lung adenocarcinoma tissue. This chain connects TRBV6-5 to TRBJ1-3; TRBD1 matches 7 bases. The CDR3 loop is CASKQTGHSGNTIYF. CDR3 nucleotides: TGTGCCAGCAAGCAGACAGGGCACTCTGGAAACACCATATATTTT.